This TCR beta chain comes out of a study of chemoradiotherapy in HPV16-positive cancers. Findings and caveats of the study: During treatment, candidate HPV-specific clones and E7-related motifs expanded in tumor. In HPV16-positive patients, HPV-responsive T-cell expansion tracked better recurrence-free survival.

In this sample, this clone turned up a few times. The antigen remains undetermined. Repeated repertoire sampling spanned the course of chemoradiotherapy. Sequenced by immunoSEQ multiplex PCR; TCRdb stores in-frame clones only, minus some. The sample carries around 8,800 clones, roughly three quarters recorded once. The germline gives CDR1 SGHRS, CDR2 YFSETQ. The CDR3 has 13 residues. V lost 0 bases, J lost 5 bases, and 8 bases lay in between. The chain couples TRBV5-1 to TRBJ2-5; TRBD2 is a possible D gene (5 bases). The receptor was derived from a human donor with HPV-associated anogenital cancer. The sequencing here drew on tumor tissue, taken from a patient who underwent chemoradiotherapy. CDR3 residues: CASSLGGSETQYF. CDR3 nucleotides: TGCGCCAGCAGCTTGGGAGGGAGCGAGACCCAGTACTTC.